This T cell receptor beta chain originates from a study of shared clonotypes between healthy human individuals. Regarding the study as a whole: Collection of samples was limited to blood; tissue repertoires likely differ.

This clone has a single count. What it binds is unknown. Replicate PCRs run on sorted subsets employed approximately 0.2 ug DNA, roughly 30,000 T cell genomes. TCRdb's copy holds only in-frame clones and misses some; the assay was immunoSEQ multiplex PCR. The profile shows 2 million to 2.5 million clones, roughly 95% of them singletons. The CDR3 extends over 13 amino acids. Deletions cut 8 bases from V and 2 bases from J, with 12 bases between. Germline V gene lookup returns CDR1 ENHRY and CDR2 SYGVKD. CD8 cells regarded as naive lacked CD45RO, were positively chosen for CCR7, and omitted terminally differentiated effector memory CD45RA+ cells.

Sample: naive CD8+ T cells sorted from blood. The clonotype originates from a man younger than 35 in good health. This sequence joins TRBV10-3 and TRBJ2-5, with D possibly matching TRBD1 (6 bases). CDR3 bases: TGTGCCATCTCTAGGACAGATCAAGAGACCCAGTACTTC. As protein: CAISRTDQETQYF.